This is a list of T cell receptor beta chains from one sample in a study of T-cell memory formation after mild COVID-19. MiXCR, applied by TCRdb to the 5' RACE reads, yields one record per CDR3 protein. The table includes about 120,000 distinct CDR3 sequences, 16% detected once. The sequenced material came from PBMCs or a T cell subset sorted from them (not recorded which). The receptors derive from an adult woman who had mild COVID-19 (a few samples of this study predate the infection). Cell type and time point are not known. The CDR3 runs from the conserved cysteine through the conserved F or W. A D gene is named only where the DNA matches it firmly. Only some rows state a clone size, as once, few, many or a class for expanded clones.

size	J	D	V	CDR3	DNA
NA	TRBJ2-1	NA	TRBV19	CASSTRLREDNEQFF	TGTGCCAGTAGTACCCGGCTGAGGGAAGACAATGAGCAGTTCTTC
once	TRBJ1-4	NA	TRBV5-1	CASSVAGNLPRKNEKLFF	TGCGCCAGCAGCGTAGCAGGGAACCTACCGCGGAAAAATGAAAAACTGTTTTTT
few	TRBJ2-7	NA	TRBV24-1	CATSASGALYEQYF	TGTGCCACCAGTGCGTCCGGGGCCCTCTACGAGCAGTACTTC
many	TRBJ2-2	NA	TRBV7-9	CASSFGSNTGELFF	TGTGCCAGCAGCTTTGGATCGAACACCGGGGAGCTGTTTTTT
NA	TRBJ2-5	NA	TRBV20-1	CSARDVSLETQYF	TGCAGTGCTAGAGATGTCTCTCTGGAGACCCAGTACTTC
once	TRBJ1-5	NA	TRBV2	CASSRDPQPNQPQHF	TGTGCCAGCAGTCGGGACCCCCAACCCAATCAGCCCCAGCATTTT
few	TRBJ2-3	TRBD2	TRBV7-9	CASSLAPLASGSDTQYF	TGTGCCAGCAGCTTAGCTCCCCTCGCTAGCGGGTCAGATACGCAGTATTTT
many	TRBJ2-3	NA	TRBV10-3	CAIAQRDSTDTQYF	TGTGCCATTGCGCAGCGAGATAGCACAGATACGCAGTATTTT
few	TRBJ2-7	TRBD2	TRBV11-2	CASSLGRLAGDGEQYF	TGTGCCAGCAGCTTAGGGCGTCTAGCGGGAGACGGCGAGCAGTACTTC
few	TRBJ2-3	NA	TRBV12-3/TRBV12-4	CASSGIEVTQYF	TGTGCCAGCAGCGGAATCGAAGTTACGCAGTATTTT
NA	TRBJ1-1	TRBD1	TRBV4-1	CASSHSRGAVTEAFF	TGCGCCAGCAGCCACAGCAGGGGGGCGGTCACTGAAGCTTTCTTT
few	TRBJ2-7	TRBD1	TRBV7-9	CASSLTPGQGARYEQYF	TGTGCCAGCAGCTTAACACCGGGACAGGGGGCGCGATACGAGCAGTACTTC
few	TRBJ1-6	NA	TRBV18	CASSQGVNYNSPLHF	TGTGCCAGCTCACAGGGGGTAAATTATAATTCACCCCTCCACTTT
NA	TRBJ2-2	TRBD1	TRBV7-6	CASSLNRGTNTGELFF	TGTGCCAGCAGCTTAAACAGGGGGACGAACACCGGGGAGCTGTTTTTT
few	TRBJ2-3	TRBD2	TRBV20-1	CSARPSGGTDTQYF	TGCAGTGCTAGACCTAGCGGGGGCACAGATACGCAGTATTTT
NA	TRBJ2-1	TRBD2	TRBV20-1	CSATPPLSSGGRNEQFF	TGCAGTGCTACCCCGCCTCTGTCTAGCGGGGGGAGGAATGAGCAGTTCTTC